This TCR beta chain was identified in a study of shared clonotypes between healthy human individuals. The wider study: Sampling drew on donors who were two women and a few men aged 18 to 49.

On this clone: Its antigen remains unidentified. Germline is not matched at one junction end, which may reflect a read error.

Assay: immunoSEQ multiplex PCR; the TCRdb copy retains only in-frame clones and omits some. The sample has some 470,000 clones; 75% to 85% are singletons. This CDR3 has 12 residues. Germline V gene data show CDR1 as ENHRY and CDR2 as SYGVKD. Broader study findings: Researchers sampled blood only, noting tissue repertoires likely differ.

The rearrangement uses TRBV10-3 and TRBJ2-7; D unclear. Sequenced: PBMCs. This TCR was recovered from a woman between 35 and 50 years old in good health. Some clones in this sample may be carry-over from other donors' samples. CDR3 protein: CATSVAPFEQYF. Here the CDR3 DNA reads TGTGCCACCAGTGTCGCCCCTTTCGAGCAGTACTTC.